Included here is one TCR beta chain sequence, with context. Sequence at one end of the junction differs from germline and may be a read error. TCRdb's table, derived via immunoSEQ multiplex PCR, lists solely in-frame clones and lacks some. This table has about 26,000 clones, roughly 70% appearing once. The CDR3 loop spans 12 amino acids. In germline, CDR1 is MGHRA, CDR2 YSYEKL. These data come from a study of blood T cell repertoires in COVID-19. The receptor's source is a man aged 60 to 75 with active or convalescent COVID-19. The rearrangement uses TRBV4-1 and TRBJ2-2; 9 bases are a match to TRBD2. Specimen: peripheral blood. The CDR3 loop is CASSHPAGGAVF. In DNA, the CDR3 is TGCGCCAGCAGCCACCCAGCGGGGGGAGCTGTTTTT.